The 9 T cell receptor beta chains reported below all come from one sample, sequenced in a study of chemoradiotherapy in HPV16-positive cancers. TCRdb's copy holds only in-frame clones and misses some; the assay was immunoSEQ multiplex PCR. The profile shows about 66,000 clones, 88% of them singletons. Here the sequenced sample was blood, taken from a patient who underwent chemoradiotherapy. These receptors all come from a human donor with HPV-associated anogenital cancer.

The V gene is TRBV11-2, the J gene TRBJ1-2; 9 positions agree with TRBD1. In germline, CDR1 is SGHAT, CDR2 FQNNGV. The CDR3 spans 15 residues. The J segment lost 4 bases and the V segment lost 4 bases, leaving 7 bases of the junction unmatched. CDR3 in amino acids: CASSSLGQGGYGYTF. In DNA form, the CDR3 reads TGTGCCAGCAGCTCCCTGGGACAGGGAGGCTATGGCTACACCTTC.

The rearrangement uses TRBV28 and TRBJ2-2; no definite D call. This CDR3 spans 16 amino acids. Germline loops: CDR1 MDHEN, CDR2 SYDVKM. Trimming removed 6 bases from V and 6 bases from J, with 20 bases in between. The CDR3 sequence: CASSTGWPPRSGELFF. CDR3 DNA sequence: TGTGCCAGCAGCACGGGTTGGCCGCCTCGTTCCGGGGAGCTGTTTTTT.

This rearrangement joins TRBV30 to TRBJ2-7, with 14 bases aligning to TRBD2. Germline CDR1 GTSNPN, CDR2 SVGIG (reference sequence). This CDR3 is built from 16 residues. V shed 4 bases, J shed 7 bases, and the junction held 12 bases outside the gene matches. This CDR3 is CAWNRGGLAGAREQYF. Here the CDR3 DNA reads TGTGCCTGGAACCGTGGGGGACTAGCGGGGGCGAGGGAGCAGTACTTC.

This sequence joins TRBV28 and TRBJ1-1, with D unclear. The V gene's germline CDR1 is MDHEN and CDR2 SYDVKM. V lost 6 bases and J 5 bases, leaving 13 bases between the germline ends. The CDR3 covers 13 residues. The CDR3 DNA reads TGTGCCAGCAGCACCCCGGGTCGGACTGAAGCTTTCTTT. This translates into CASSTPGRTEAFF.

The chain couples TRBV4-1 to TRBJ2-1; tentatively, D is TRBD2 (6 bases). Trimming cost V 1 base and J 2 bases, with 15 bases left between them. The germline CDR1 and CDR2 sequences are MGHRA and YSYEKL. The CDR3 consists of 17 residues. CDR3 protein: CASSQVAGTGTYNEQFF. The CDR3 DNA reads TGCGCCAGCAGCCAAGTTGCCGGGACTGGGACCTACAATGAGCAGTTCTTC.

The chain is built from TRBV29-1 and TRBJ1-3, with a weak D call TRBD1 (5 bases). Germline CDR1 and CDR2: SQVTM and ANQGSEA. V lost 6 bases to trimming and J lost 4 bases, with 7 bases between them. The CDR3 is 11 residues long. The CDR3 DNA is TGCAGCGTGCGGACAGGAAACACCATATATTTT. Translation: CSVRTGNTIYF.

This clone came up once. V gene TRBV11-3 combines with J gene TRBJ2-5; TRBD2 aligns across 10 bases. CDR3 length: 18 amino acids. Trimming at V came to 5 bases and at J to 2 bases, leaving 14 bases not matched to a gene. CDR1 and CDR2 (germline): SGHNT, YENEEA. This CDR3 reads CASSEGPSGGSVQETQYF. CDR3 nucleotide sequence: TGTGCCAGCAGCGAAGGCCCTAGCGGGGGTTCCGTACAAGAGACCCAGTACTTC.

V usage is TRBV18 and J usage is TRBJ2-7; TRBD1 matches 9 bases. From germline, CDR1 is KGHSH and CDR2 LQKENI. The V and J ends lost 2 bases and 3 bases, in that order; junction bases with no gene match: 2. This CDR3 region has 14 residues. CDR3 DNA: TGTGCCAGCTCACCAGAGACAGGGGGCTACGAGCAGTACTTC. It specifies CASSPETGGYEQYF.

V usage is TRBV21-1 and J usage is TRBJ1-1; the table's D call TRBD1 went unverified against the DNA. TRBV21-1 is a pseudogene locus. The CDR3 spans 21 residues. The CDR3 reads CASSKRPHCGDGTGVNTEAFF. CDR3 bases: TGTGCCAGCAGCAAACGCCCTCATTGTGGGGACGGGACAGGCGTGAACACTGAAGCTTTCTTT.